This is a list of T cell receptor beta chains from one sample in a study of somatic mutations in cytotoxic T cells in rheumatoid arthritis. Method: immunoSEQ multiplex PCR; TCRdb's copy keeps in-frame clones and lacks some. The sample lists more than 7,000 clones; nearly 80% were seen once. The sample taken for sequencing was CD8+ T cells sorted from blood. The receptors stem from an adult with rheumatoid arthritis. Both conserved end residues are part of each CDR3. D genes are given only for firm matches. Size is omitted from some rows. Given values are once, few, many or a class for expanded clones.

>TRBV15|TRBD1|TRBJ2-5|NA
CATSRSTGGAETQYF
TGTGCCACCAGCAGGTCGACAGGGGGCGCGGAGACCCAGTACTTC
>TRBV5-6|NA|TRBJ1-1|few
CASSLRLNTEAFF
TGTGCCAGCAGCTTGCGCCTAAACACTGAAGCTTTCTTT
>TRBV5-4|NA|TRBJ2-7|NA
CASSLEFYEQYF
TGTGCCAGCAGCTTGGAGTTCTACGAGCAGTACTTC
>TRBV7-9|NA|TRBJ2-2|NA
CASSDFTGELFF
TGTGCCAGCAGCGATTTCACCGGGGAGCTGTTTTTT
>TRBV13|NA|TRBJ1-6|NA
CASSMTGSAYNSPLHF
TGTGCCAGCAGCATGACAGGCTCGGCGTATAATTCACCCCTCCACTTT
>TRBV19|NA|TRBJ2-2|NA
CASSIKSGELFF
TGTGCCAGTAGTATAAAGTCCGGGGAGCTGTTTTTT
>TRBV11-2|NA|TRBJ2-3|once
CASSYSLTQYF
TGTGCCAGCAGCTACAGCCTCACGCAGTATTTT
>TRBV27|TRBD1|TRBJ1-1|NA
CASSLGTGNRLTEAFF
TGTGCCAGCAGTTTAGGGACAGGGAATAGACTTACTGAAGCTTTCTTT
>TRBV10-3|TRBD2|TRBJ2-1|NA
CASVTSGSYNEQFF
TGTGCCAGCGTCACTAGCGGGAGTTACAATGAGCAGTTCTTC
>TRBV27|TRBD2|TRBJ2-2|NA
CASSTRLAGVTGELFF
TGTGCCAGCAGTACCAGACTAGCGGGAGTCACCGGGGAGCTGTTTTTT
>TRBV10-2|TRBD2|TRBJ2-3|NA
CASSESSGRIDTQYF
TGCGCCAGCAGTGAGTCTAGCGGGAGGATAGATACGCAGTATTTT
>TRBV7-3|NA|TRBJ2-7|NA
CASSQEASYEQYF
TGCGCCAGCAGCCAAGAAGCATCCTACGAGCAGTACTTC
>TRBV10-1|NA|TRBJ2-7|NA
CASRAPDEQYF
TGCGCCAGCAGGGCCCCCGACGAGCAGTACTTC
>TRBV4-1|NA|TRBJ2-6|NA
CASSQEGRSSGANVLTF
TGCGCCAGCAGCCAAGAAGGACGGAGCTCTGGGGCCAACGTCCTGACTTTC
>TRBV11-2|NA|TRBJ1-1|NA
CASSLELEPSSWNTEAFF
TGTGCCAGCAGCTTAGAATTAGAACCTAGTAGTTGGAACACTGAAGCTTTCTTT
>TRBV9|TRBD1|TRBJ2-7|NA
CASSVEAVTGAYEQYF
TGTGCCAGCAGCGTAGAGGCTGTGACAGGGGCCTACGAGCAGTACTTC
>TRBV11-2|TRBD2|TRBJ2-7|medium-sized
CASSLDRAGGAYEQYF
TGTGCCAGCAGCTTAGATCGAGCGGGAGGAGCATACGAGCAGTACTTC
>TRBV15|NA|TRBJ1-5|NA
CATSQRQGNQPQHF
TGTGCCACCAGCCAAAGACAGGGCAATCAGCCCCAGCATTTT
>TRBV19|TRBD2|TRBJ2-7|NA
CASSILAGNFYEQYF
TGTGCCAGTAGTATACTAGCGGGTAATTTCTACGAGCAGTACTTC
>TRBV9|NA|TRBJ1-1|NA
CASSVYPYLSTEAFF
TGTGCCAGCAGCGTATATCCCTATCTGAGCACTGAAGCTTTCTTT
>TRBV19|NA|TRBJ2-2|NA
CASSIRGPSTGELFF
TGTGCCAGTAGTATTAGAGGGCCCAGCACCGGGGAGCTGTTTTTT
>TRBV27|NA|TRBJ1-1|NA
CASSLVSRNTEAFF
TGTGCCAGCAGTTTAGTCAGCCGGAACACTGAAGCTTTCTTT
>TRBV7-6|NA|TRBJ2-7|NA
CASSLQDPFSISEQYF
TGTGCCAGCAGCTTACAGGATCCCTTTTCGATAAGCGAGCAGTACTTC
>TRBV9|TRBD1|TRBJ2-3|NA
CASSARTGGTDTQYF
TGTGCCAGCAGCGCGAGGACAGGGGGCACGGATACGCAGTATTTT
>TRBV27|TRBD1|TRBJ2-2|once
CASSSGQGLFLVGELFF
TGTGCCAGCAGTTCGGGACAGGGGCTCTTCCTTGTCGGGGAGCTGTTTTTT
>TRBV4-1|TRBD1|TRBJ1-5|NA
CASSQGLQGANQPQHF
TGCGCCAGCAGCCAAGGGCTACAGGGGGCGAATCAGCCCCAGCATTTT
>TRBV9|NA|TRBJ2-7|NA
CASSEGPTSTKQYF
TGTGCCAGCAGCGAGGGACCGACATCTACGAAGCAGTACTTC
>TRBV9|NA|TRBJ2-7|once
CASSVGGQGNDEQYF
TGTGCCAGCAGCGTAGGTGGCCAGGGGAACGACGAGCAGTACTTC
>TRBV27|NA|TRBJ1-1|NA
CASSSLALNTEAFF
TGTGCCAGCAGTTCCCTAGCGTTGAACACTGAAGCTTTCTTT
>TRBV27|TRBD2|TRBJ2-3|NA
CASRAGGIDTQYF
TGTGCCAGCAGAGCGGGAGGGATAGATACGCAGTATTTT
>TRBV4-1|TRBD1|TRBJ2-2|NA
CASSQGPGGTGELFF
TGCGCCAGCAGCCAAGGTCCAGGGGGCACCGGGGAGCTGTTTTTT
>TRBV13|NA|TRBJ2-2|once
CASSLDSGELFF
TGTGCCAGCAGCTTGGATTCTGGGGAGCTGTTTTTT
>TRBV27|TRBD2|TRBJ2-7|few
CASSLSSGGASYEQYF
TGTGCCAGCAGTTTATCGTCCGGGGGGGCCTCCTACGAGCAGTACTTC
>TRBV4-2|NA|TRBJ2-5|NA
CASSQGTINQETQYF
TGTGCCAGCAGCCAAGGAACTATCAACCAAGAGACCCAGTACTTC
>TRBV11-2|TRBD1|TRBJ2-1|NA
CASSGDRDRVHEQFF
TGTGCCAGCAGCGGTGACCGGGACAGGGTTCATGAGCAGTTCTTC
>TRBV19|NA|TRBJ1-5|NA
CASSRAGESNQPQHF
TGTGCCAGTAGTAGGGCAGGGGAGAGCAATCAGCCCCAGCATTTT
>TRBV27|NA|TRBJ2-7|NA
CATREDYEQYF
TGTGCCACTAGAGAGGACTACGAGCAGTACTTC
>TRBV9|NA|TRBJ1-2|NA
CASSVVEGYGYTF
TGTGCCAGCAGCGTAGTAGAAGGGTACGGCTACACCTTC
>TRBV6-5|NA|TRBJ2-2|NA
CASKGQNTGELFF
TGTGCCAGCAAGGGACAGAACACCGGGGAGCTGTTTTTT
>TRBV7-9|NA|TRBJ1-1|few
CASSLSTGKEAFF
TGTGCCAGCAGCTTATCGACAGGAAAAGAAGCTTTCTTT
>TRBV4-2|TRBD2|TRBJ2-1|NA
CASSGTSGSIYEQFF
TGTGCCAGCAGCGGGACTAGCGGGAGTATCTATGAGCAGTTCTTC
>TRBV4-3|NA|TRBJ2-7|NA
CASSQEDGYYEQYF
TGCGCCAGCAGCCAAGAAGACGGCTACTACGAGCAGTACTTC
>TRBV9|TRBD1|TRBJ2-7|NA
CASSSRDRAYEQYF
TGTGCCAGCAGCTCAAGGGACAGGGCCTACGAGCAGTACTTC
>TRBV27|NA|TRBJ2-5|NA
CASRHRGSLETQYF
TGTGCCAGCCGCCACCGGGGTAGCCTTGAGACCCAGTACTTC
>TRBV15|NA|TRBJ1-1|NA
CATRGGTEAFF
TGTGCCACCCGGGGAGGGACTGAAGCTTTCTTT
>TRBV6-4|NA|TRBJ2-1|few
CASSELQGNEQFF
TGTGCCAGCAGTGAACTCCAGGGGAATGAGCAGTTCTTC